These 28 T cell receptor beta chains came from one sample sequenced in a study of T cells in Graves' hyperthyroidism and ophthalmopathy. Regions amplified from RNA transcripts were the TCR beta CDR3 regions. During a first-round RT-PCR of the TCR CDR3, the HTBI primer set was used. TCRdb independently ran MiXCR on the multiplex PCR reads; one entry per CDR3 protein. The repertoire holds approximately 370,000 distinct CDR3 sequences, 17% seen once, with 30% to 35% in the top ten. The sequencing input was blood. These receptors originate from a woman aged 25 to 39 with Graves' hyperthyroidism that later progressed to Graves' ophthalmopathy.

Comment on this clonotype: The junction departs from the called germline gene at one end, perhaps through a read error. The chain is built from TRBV12-3 or TRBV12-4 and TRBJ2-3, with 8 bases matching TRBD2. This CDR3 region has 16 residues. The CDR3 region is CASSLTAGASTNTQYF. The CDR3 DNA reads as TGTGCCAGCAGTTTAACAGCGGGGGCTAGCACAAATACGCAGTATTTT.

This clonotype was detected many times. The V gene is TRBV6-1, the J gene TRBJ2-3, with TRBD2 matching 8 bases. The ends lost 5 bases at V and 2 bases at J; junction bases unmatched: 6. The germline CDR1 and CDR2 sequences are MNHNS and SASEGT. This CDR3 contains 15 residues. CDR3 loop: CASSFGLAITDTQYF. In DNA form, the CDR3 reads TGTGCCAGCAGTTTTGGACTAGCAATCACAGATACGCAGTATTTT.

This clonotype has a count of ten or more. The rearrangement joins TRBV2 to TRBJ2-7; D gene ambiguous. The CDR3 runs to 13 residues. V lost 7 bases to trimming and J lost 4 bases, with 14 bases between them. Germline V gene sequence: CDR1 SNHLY, CDR2 FYNNEI. The CDR3 nucleotides read TGTGCCAGCATCCCCGCCCGGTGGTACGAGCAGTACTTC. It codes for CASIPARWYEQYF.

This clonotype was seen repeatedly, ten times or more. The chain has TRBV6-1 and TRBJ2-2, with D unresolved. The germline V gene encodes CDR1 MNHNS and CDR2 SASEGT. V lost 5 bases and J lost 1, with 8 bases in between. The CDR3 contains 14 residues. CDR3 region: CASSRDGNTGELFF. The CDR3 bases are TGTGCCAGCAGTCGCGACGGGAACACCGGGGAGCTGTTTTTT.

This clonotype has just a few counts. The genes are TRBV11-2 and TRBJ1-4; D is perhaps TRBD1 (6 bases). CDR1 is SGHAT, CDR2 FQNNGV, per germline. The ends were cut back, 5 bases at V and 11 bases at J, with 15 bases in the middle. The CDR3 length is 13 residues. CDR3 region: CASSLGTGLKLFF. The DNA for the CDR3 is TGTGCCAGCAGCCTAGGTACAGGGTTGAAACTGTTTTTT. The complete variable domain, with remaining parts taken from reference TRBV11-2 and TRBJ1-4, reads EAGVAQSPRYKIIEKRQSVAFWCNPISGHATLYWYQQILGQGPKLLIQFQNNGVVDDSQLPKDRFSAERLKGVDSTLKIQPAKLEDSAVYLCASSLGTGLKLFFGSGTQLSVL.

Only a few counts were recorded for this clonotype. The chain is built from TRBV20-1 and TRBJ1-4; D is unresolved. The CDR3 has 14 residues. V was cut by 6 bases and J by 4 bases, with 15 bases left in between. Germline V gene data show CDR1 as DFQATT and CDR2 as SNEGSKA (reference sequence). CDR3 loop: CSATGRMVNEKLFF. The CDR3 DNA reads as TGCAGTGCAACCGGGAGAATGGTTAATGAAAAACTGTTTTTT.

This clonotype was found many times. The chain recombines TRBV2 with TRBJ1-6; perhaps TRBD1 as D (5 bases). Germline loops: CDR1 SNHLY, CDR2 FYNNEI. Between the trimmed V and J ends, which lost 6 bases and 9 bases, there was a span of 21 bases. The CDR3 contains 16 residues. The CDR3 bases are TGTGCCAGCAGCTACACCTCTCAGGGCGGTGGTTCACCCCTCCACTTT. Its protein product is CASSYTSQGGGSPLHF.

This clonotype was counted a few times. The V call is TRBV3-1, the J call TRBJ1-1; the match to TRBD1 covers 7 bases. Germline lookup yields CDR1 LGHDT and CDR2 YNNKEL (reference sequence). The ends lost 7 bases at V and 7 bases at J; junction bases unmatched: 9. The CDR3 has 13 amino acids. The CDR3: CASTRTGGLEAFF. The CDR3 DNA sequence: TGTGCCAGCACCAGGACAGGCGGTCTTGAAGCTTTCTTT.

This clonotype appeared many times. J is TRBJ2-7 and V is TRBV27; 9 nucleotides match TRBD2. The CDR3 sequence is 17 residues long. Germline V gives CDR1 MNHEY, CDR2 SMNVEV (reference sequence). V shed 3 bases and J 2 bases; nucleotides not matched to a gene: 11. The CDR3 DNA reads TGTGCCAGCAGTTTGTATCAGTTGTCTAGCGGGACCTACGAGCAGTACTTC. It yields the protein CASSLYQLSSGTYEQYF.

The V gene is TRBV4-1, the J gene TRBJ2-7, with D perhaps matching TRBD1 or TRBD2 (5 bases each). V was cut by 0 bases and J by 7 bases, with 25 bases left in between. The CDR3 sequence is 18 residues long. In germline, CDR1 is MGHRA, CDR2 YSYEKL. The CDR3 DNA sequence: TGCGCCAGCAGCCAAGATTTCCCCACAGGACTTGGGCCGTATGAGCAGTACTTC. It encodes CASSQDFPTGLGPYEQYF.

By its share, this clonotype is medium-sized. The chain employs TRBV11-2 and TRBJ2-3; unclear D gene. Germline V gives CDR1 SGHAT, CDR2 FQNNGV. Deletions cut 4 bases from V and 0 bases from J, with 5 bases between. The CDR3 contains 13 residues. The CDR3 loop reads CASSYPSTDTQYF. The CDR3 nucleotides are TGTGCCAGCAGCTACCCGAGCACAGATACGCAGTATTTT.

CDR3 nucleotides: TGTGCCAGCACCCCGGACAGGGGGCCAGATACGCAGTATTTT. This sequence encodes CASTPDRGPDTQYF. The chain couples TRBV5-5 to TRBJ2-3; 11 bases match TRBD1. V lost 6 bases to trimming and J lost 4 bases; unmatched junction nucleotides: 4. The CDR3 consists of 14 residues. The germline V gene encodes CDR1 SGHKS and CDR2 YYEKEE (reference sequence).

This clonotype was counted at least ten times. This chain connects TRBV29-1 to TRBJ2-1; TRBD1 matches 9 bases. V lost 5 bases, J lost 3 bases, and 5 bases stayed unmatched. This CDR3 contains 14 residues. Germline V gives CDR1 SQVTM, CDR2 ANQGSEA. DNA for the CDR3: TGCAGCGTTAAGGACAGGGGAGGCTACAATGAGCAGTTCTTC. Amino acid sequence: CSVKDRGGYNEQFF.

About this clonotype itself: A much larger clone is a single base away; this may be a read error. In this CDR3 the conserved last residue, phenylalanine or tryptophan, is missing, so a read error is likely. The V gene is TRBV5-1, the J gene TRBJ1-2; D is unclear. The CDR3 contains 13 residues. Trimming left V 1 base short and J 4 bases short, with 8 bases between. CDR1 SGHRS and CDR2 YFSETQ come from the germline V gene. CDR3 amino acids: CASSLTAAYGYTL. The CDR3 nucleotides are TGCGCCAGCAGCTTGACAGCGGCCTATGGCTACACCCTC.

This clonotype was seen a handful of times. CDR3 DNA sequence: TGTGCCACCAGCAGAACCCCGGGACTTGGACCCCTTGGCGGGCTGTTTTTT. Translating gives CATSRTPGLGPLGGLFF. J is TRBJ2-2 and V is TRBV15; D may be TRBD2 (6 bases). Per germline, CDR1 LNHNV and CDR2 YYDKDF (reference sequence). The V gene lost 2 bases and the J gene lost 13 bases, with 26 bases spanning the gap. The CDR3 extends over 17 amino acids.

This clonotype was picked up many times. The chain is built from TRBV6-5 and TRBJ2-7; D is ambiguous. CDR3 length equals 14 residues. V lost 0 bases and J 0 bases, leaving 6 bases between the germline ends. The germline gives CDR1 MNHEY, CDR2 SVGAGI. The CDR3 DNA reads as TGTGCCAGCAGTTACTCGTCAGTCTCCTACGAGCAGTACTTC. This translates into CASSYSSVSYEQYF.

This clonotype showed up just a few times. The J gene is TRBJ2-4, the V gene TRBV24-1; maybe TRBD1 (6 bases). The CDR3 sequence is 15 residues long. V lost 4 bases to trimming and J lost 3 bases, with 12 bases between them. Germline V gene lookup returns CDR1 KGHDR and CDR2 SFDVKD. CDR3 amino acids: CATSDPRGSKNIQYF. The CDR3 nucleotides read TGTGCCACCAGTGACCCTAGGGGGAGCAAAAACATTCAGTACTTC.

V gene TRBV5-6 combines with J gene TRBJ2-1; the match to TRBD2 covers 13 bases. The germline V gene has CDR1 SGHDT and CDR2 YYEEEE. The CDR3 extends over 15 amino acids. The ends lost 4 bases at V and 5 bases at J; junction bases unmatched: 3. The CDR3 DNA is TGTGCCAGCAGCCCGACTAGCGGGAGGCACAATGAGCAGTTCTTC. This encodes CASSPTSGRHNEQFF.

On this clonotype itself: Being one base from a much bigger clone, this may be a read error. The chain is built from TRBV10-3 and TRBJ2-7; maybe TRBD2 (6 bases). The length of the CDR3 is 13 residues. Germline V gene sequence: CDR1 ENHRY, CDR2 SYGVKD. Trimming removed 10 bases at V and 5 bases at J, with 18 bases between. The CDR3 sequence: CATSYGGENEQYF. DNA for the CDR3: TGTGCCACCAGCTACGGAGGGGAAAACGAGCAGTACTTC.

The V call is TRBV28, the J call TRBJ1-5; perhaps TRBD1 as D (6 bases). V gave up 6 bases and J gave up 6 bases, with 18 bases separating them. Germline V gene sequence: CDR1 MDHEN, CDR2 SYDVKM. This CDR3 spans 15 amino acids. CDR3 DNA sequence: TGTGCCAGCAGGAGTCCAAGGGGGACCGGTCAGCCCCAGCATTTT. It specifies CASRSPRGTGQPQHF.

This clonotype was seen a handful of times. The V and J genes are TRBV3-1 and TRBJ2-1; D might be TRBD2 (6 bases). The germline V gene has CDR1 LGHDT and CDR2 YNNKEL (reference sequence). The CDR3 extends over 15 amino acids. The ends were cut back, 0 bases at V and 2 bases at J, with 8 bases in the middle. The chain's CDR3 is CASSQDGRPYNEQFF. As DNA, the CDR3 is TGTGCCAGCAGCCAAGATGGGAGGCCCTACAATGAGCAGTTCTTC.

V usage is TRBV19 and J usage is TRBJ2-1; D is ambiguous. This CDR3 has 12 amino acids. Germline-derived CDR1 and CDR2 are LNHDA and SQIVND (reference sequence). Trimming cost V 3 bases and J 4 bases, with 4 bases left between them. CDR3: CASSIVYNEQFF. The CDR3 DNA is TGTGCCAGTAGTATTGTTTACAATGAGCAGTTCTTC. The full variable domain, its missing parts supplied by reference TRBV19 and TRBJ2-1, is DGGITQSPKYLFRKEGQNVTLSCEQNLNHDAMYWYRQDPGQGLRLIYYSQIVNDFQKGDIAEGYSVSREKKESFPLTVTSAQKNPTAFYLCASSIVYNEQFFGPGTRLTVL.

This clonotype was recorded a few times. V and J are TRBV5-5 and TRBJ2-7; D remains unclear. The CDR3 is 12 residues long. The V and J ends lost 4 bases and 5 bases respectively, with 10 bases between them. The germline CDR1 and CDR2 sequences are SGHKS and YYEKEE (reference sequence). The CDR3 here is CASSQTTDEQYF. CDR3 coding DNA: TGTGCCAGCAGCCAAACCACGGACGAGCAGTACTTC.

This clonotype has a count of ten or more. The chain employs TRBV24-1 and TRBJ2-1; TRBD1 agrees at 10 bases. The CDR3 is 16 residues long. Germline V gene lookup returns CDR1 KGHDR and CDR2 SFDVKD. J lost 4 bases, V lost 4 bases, and 6 bases had no gene match. The CDR3 DNA is TGTGCCACCAGTGACGCCGGACAGGGGGGATACAATGAGCAGTTCTTC. This sequence encodes CATSDAGQGGYNEQFF.

This clonotype was counted at least ten times. The genes are TRBV28 and TRBJ2-7, with TRBD2 matching 8 bases. There are 16 residues in the CDR3. CDR1 and CDR2 (germline): MDHEN, SYDVKM. Trimming cost V 3 bases and J 2 bases; bases outside gene matches: 9. The CDR3 loop is CASSFMVLAGTYEQYF. The CDR3 coding sequence is TGTGCCAGCAGTTTTATGGTGTTAGCGGGAACCTACGAGCAGTACTTC. The complete variable domain, with remaining parts taken from reference TRBV28 and TRBJ2-7, reads DVKVTQSSRYLVKRTGEKVFLECVQDMDHENMFWYRQDPGLGLRLIYFSYDVKMKEKGDIPEGYSVSREKKERFSLILESASTNQTSMYLCASSFMVLAGTYEQYFGPGTRLTVT.

A note on this clonotype: This may arise from a read error, as a much more abundant clone is one base away. The CDR3 bases are TGTGCCAGCAGTCCTCGGCTGGGGTTCGCCTACGGGCAGTACTTC. Translating gives CASSPRLGFAYGQYF. This chain links TRBV28 with TRBJ2-7; D unresolved. The germline V gene has CDR1 MDHEN and CDR2 SYDVKM. The length of the CDR3 is 15 residues.

This clonotype was observed many times. The rearrangement joins TRBV6-1 to TRBJ1-1; D uncertain. This CDR3 is built from 14 residues. The germline V and J ends were trimmed by 2 bases and 0 bases, with 7 bases remaining between them. Per germline, CDR1 MNHNS and CDR2 SASEGT. The CDR3 loop reads CASSENSLNTEAFF. The CDR3 DNA is TGTGCCAGCAGTGAAAACAGCCTGAACACTGAAGCTTTCTTT.

The chain employs TRBV20-1 and TRBJ2-7; 7 bases match TRBD2. The CDR3 consists of 13 residues. Germline CDR1 DFQATT, CDR2 SNEGSKA (reference sequence). Here the CDR3 reads CSGRPVALYEQYF. DNA of the CDR3: TGCAGCGGGAGGCCCGTGGCTCTGTACGAGCAGTACTTC.